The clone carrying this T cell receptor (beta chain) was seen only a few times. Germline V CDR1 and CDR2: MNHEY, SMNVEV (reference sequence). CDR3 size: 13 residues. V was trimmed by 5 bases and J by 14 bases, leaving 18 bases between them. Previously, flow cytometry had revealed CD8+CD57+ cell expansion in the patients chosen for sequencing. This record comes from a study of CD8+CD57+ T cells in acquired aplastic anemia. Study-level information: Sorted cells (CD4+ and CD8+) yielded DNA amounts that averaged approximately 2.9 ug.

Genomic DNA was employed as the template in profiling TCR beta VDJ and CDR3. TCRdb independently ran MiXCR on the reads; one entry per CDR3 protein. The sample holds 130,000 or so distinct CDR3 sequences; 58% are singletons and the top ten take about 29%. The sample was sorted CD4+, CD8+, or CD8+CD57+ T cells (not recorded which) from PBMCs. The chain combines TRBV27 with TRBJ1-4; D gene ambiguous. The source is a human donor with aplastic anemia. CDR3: CASSGVQGSDLFF. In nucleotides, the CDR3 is TGTGCCAGCAGTGGGGTCCAAGGGTCGGACCTGTTTTTT.